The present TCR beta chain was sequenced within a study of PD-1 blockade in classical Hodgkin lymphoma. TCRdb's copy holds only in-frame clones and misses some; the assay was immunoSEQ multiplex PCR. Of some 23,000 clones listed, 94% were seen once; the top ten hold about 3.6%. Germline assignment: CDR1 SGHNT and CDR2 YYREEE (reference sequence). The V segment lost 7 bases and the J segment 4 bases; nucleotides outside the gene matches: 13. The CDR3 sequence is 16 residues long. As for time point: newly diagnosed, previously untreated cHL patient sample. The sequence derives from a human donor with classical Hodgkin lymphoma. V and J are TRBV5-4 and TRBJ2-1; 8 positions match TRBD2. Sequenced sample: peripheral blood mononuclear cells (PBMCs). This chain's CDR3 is CASGPIGGRRYNEQFF. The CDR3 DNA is TGTGCCAGCGGCCCAATAGGCGGGAGGAGGTACAATGAGCAGTTCTTC.